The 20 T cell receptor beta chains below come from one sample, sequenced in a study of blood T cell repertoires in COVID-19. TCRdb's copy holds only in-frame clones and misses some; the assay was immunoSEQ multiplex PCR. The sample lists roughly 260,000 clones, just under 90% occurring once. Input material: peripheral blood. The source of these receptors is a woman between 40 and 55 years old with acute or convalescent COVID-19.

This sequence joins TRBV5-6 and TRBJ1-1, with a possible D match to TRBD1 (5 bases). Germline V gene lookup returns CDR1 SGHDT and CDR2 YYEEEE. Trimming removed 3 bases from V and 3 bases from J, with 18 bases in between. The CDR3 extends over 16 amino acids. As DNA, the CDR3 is TGTGCCAGCAGCTATGGGTGGGGCAGGGCTTACACTGAAGCTTTCTTT. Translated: CASSYGWGRAYTEAFF.

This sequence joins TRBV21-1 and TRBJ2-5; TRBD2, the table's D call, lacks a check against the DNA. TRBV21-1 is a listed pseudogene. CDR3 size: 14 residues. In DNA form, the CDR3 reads TGTGCCAGCAGTTCTAAGTGCCTTGAAGAGACCCAGTACTTC. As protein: CASSSKCLEETQYF.

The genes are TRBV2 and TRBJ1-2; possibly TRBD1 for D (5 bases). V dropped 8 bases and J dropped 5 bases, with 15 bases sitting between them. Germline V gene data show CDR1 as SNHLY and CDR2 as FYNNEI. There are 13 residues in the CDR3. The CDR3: CASRVGGEYGYTF. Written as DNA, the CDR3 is TGTGCCAGCCGAGTGGGGGGAGAGTATGGCTACACCTTC.

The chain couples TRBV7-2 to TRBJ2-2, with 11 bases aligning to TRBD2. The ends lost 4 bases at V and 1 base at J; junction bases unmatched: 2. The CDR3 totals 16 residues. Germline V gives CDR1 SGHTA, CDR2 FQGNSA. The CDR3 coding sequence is TGTGCCAGCAGCTCTGGACTAGCGGGGAACACCGGGGAGCTGTTTTTT. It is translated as CASSSGLAGNTGELFF.

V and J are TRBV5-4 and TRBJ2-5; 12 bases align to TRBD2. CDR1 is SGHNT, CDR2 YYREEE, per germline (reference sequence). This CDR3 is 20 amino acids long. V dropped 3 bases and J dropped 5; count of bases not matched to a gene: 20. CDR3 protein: CASSYLLAGGRGRIVETQYF. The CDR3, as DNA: TGTGCCAGCAGCTACCTCCTAGCGGGGGGGCGCGGGAGGATTGTGGAGACCCAGTACTTC.

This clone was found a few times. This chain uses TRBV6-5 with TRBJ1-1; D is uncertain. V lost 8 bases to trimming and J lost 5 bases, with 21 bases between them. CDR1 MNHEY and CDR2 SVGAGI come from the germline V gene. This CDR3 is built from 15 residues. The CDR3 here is CASGSVGGRATEAFF. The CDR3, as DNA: TGTGCCAGCGGGTCGGTAGGAGGGAGGGCGACTGAAGCTTTCTTT.

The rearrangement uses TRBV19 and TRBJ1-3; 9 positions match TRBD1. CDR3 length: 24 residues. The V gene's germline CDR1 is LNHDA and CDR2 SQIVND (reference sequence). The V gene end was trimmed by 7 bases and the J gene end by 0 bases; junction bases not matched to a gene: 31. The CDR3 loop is CASTQLPGTGKSLRAPSSGNTIYF. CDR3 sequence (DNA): TGTGCCAGTACCCAACTCCCCGGGACAGGGAAATCGCTGAGGGCACCGAGCTCTGGAAACACCATATATTTT.

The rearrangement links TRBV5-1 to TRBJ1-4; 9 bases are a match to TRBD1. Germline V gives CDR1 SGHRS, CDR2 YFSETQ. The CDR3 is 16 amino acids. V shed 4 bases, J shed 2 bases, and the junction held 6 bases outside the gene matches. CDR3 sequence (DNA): TGCGCCAGCAGCGTGACAGGGGGGACTACTAATGAAAAACTGTTTTTT. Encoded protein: CASSVTGGTTNEKLFF.

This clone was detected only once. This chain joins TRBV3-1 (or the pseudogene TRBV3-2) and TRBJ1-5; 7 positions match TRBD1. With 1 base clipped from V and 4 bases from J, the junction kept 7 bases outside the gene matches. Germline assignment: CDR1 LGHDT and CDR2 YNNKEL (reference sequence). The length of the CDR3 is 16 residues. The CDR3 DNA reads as TGTGCCAGCAGCCAAGCCTCGGGACAGATAAATCAGCCCCAGCATTTT. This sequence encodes CASSQASGQINQPQHF.

In nucleotides, the CDR3 is TGTGCCAGCAGCCGGGACAGAGAGACCCAGTACTTC. It encodes CASSRDRETQYF. The genes are TRBV5-6 and TRBJ2-5; 7 nucleotides line up with TRBD1. CDR1 SGHDT and CDR2 YYEEEE come from the germline V gene. The CDR3 consists of 12 residues. After removal of 4 bases from V and 4 bases from J, the junction contained 1 base not matched to a gene.

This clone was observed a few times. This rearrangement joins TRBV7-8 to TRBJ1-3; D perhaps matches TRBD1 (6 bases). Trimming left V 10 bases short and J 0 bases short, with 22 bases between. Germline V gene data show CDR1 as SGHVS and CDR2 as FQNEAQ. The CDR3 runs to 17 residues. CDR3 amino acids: CATQVSGHLFSGNTIYF. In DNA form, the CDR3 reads TGTGCCACGCAGGTTTCGGGACACCTTTTCTCTGGAAACACCATATATTTT.

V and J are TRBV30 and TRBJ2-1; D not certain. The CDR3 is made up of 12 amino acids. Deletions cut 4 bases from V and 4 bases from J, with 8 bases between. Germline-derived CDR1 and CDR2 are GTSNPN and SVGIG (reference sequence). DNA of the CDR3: TGTGCCTGGACTTCCTATTACAATGAGCAGTTCTTC. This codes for CAWTSYYNEQFF.

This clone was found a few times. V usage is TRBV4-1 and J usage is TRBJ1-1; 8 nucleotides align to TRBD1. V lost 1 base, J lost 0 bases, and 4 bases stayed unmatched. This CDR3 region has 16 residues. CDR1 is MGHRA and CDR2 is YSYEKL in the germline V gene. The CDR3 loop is CASSQADRVMNTEAFF. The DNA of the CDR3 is TGCGCCAGCAGCCAAGCGGACAGGGTGATGAACACTGAAGCTTTCTTT.

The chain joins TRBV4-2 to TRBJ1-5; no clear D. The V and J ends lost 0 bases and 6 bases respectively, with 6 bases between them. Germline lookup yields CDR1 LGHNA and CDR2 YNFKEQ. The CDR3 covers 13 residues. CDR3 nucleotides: TGTGCCAGCAGCCAAGATTTCCTTCAGCCCCAGCATTTT. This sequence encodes CASSQDFLQPQHF.

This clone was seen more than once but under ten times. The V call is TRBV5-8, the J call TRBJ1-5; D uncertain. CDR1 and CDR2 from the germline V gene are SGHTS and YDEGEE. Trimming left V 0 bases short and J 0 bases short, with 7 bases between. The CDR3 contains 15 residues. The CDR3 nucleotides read TGTGCCAGCAGCTTGGATAGTTATAGCAATCAGCCCCAGCATTTT. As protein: CASSLDSYSNQPQHF. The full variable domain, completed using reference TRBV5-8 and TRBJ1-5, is EAGVTQSPTHLIKTRGQQATLRCSPISGHTSVYWYQQALGLGLQFLLWYDEGEERNRGNFPPRFSGRQFPNYSSELNVNALELEDSALYLCASSLDSYSNQPQHFGDGTRLSIL.

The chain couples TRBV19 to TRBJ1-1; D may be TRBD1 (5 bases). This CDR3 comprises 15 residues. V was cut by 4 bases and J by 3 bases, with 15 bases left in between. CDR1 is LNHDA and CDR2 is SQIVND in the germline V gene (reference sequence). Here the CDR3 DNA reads TGTGCCAGTAGTAAATCTCCCAGGGCCGACACTGAAGCTTTCTTT. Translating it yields CASSKSPRADTEAFF. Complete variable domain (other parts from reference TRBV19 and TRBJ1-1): DGGITQSPKYLFRKEGQNVTLSCEQNLNHDAMYWYRQDPGQGLRLIYYSQIVNDFQKGDIAEGYSVSREKKESFPLTVTSAQKNPTAFYLCASSKSPRADTEAFFGQGTRLTVV.

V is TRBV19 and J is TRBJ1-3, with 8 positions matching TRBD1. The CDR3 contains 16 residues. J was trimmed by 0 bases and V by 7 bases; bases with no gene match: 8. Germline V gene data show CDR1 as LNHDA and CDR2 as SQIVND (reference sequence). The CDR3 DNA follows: TGTGCCAGTATTCCGACAGGGGCTGGCTCTGGAAACACCATATATTTT. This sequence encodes CASIPTGAGSGNTIYF.

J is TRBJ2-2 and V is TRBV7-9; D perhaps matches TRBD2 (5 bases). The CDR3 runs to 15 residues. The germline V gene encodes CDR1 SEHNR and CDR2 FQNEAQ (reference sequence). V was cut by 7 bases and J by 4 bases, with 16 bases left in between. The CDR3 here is CASTRGPGSTGELFF. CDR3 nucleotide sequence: TGTGCCAGCACACGAGGCCCGGGGTCCACCGGGGAGCTGTTTTTT.

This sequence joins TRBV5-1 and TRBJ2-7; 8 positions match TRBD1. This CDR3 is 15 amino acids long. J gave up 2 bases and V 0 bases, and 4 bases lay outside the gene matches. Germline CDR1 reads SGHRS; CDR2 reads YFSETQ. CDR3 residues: CASSLGDRPPYEQYV. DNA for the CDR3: TGCGCCAGCAGCTTGGGGGACAGGCCTCCCTACGAGCAGTACGTC.

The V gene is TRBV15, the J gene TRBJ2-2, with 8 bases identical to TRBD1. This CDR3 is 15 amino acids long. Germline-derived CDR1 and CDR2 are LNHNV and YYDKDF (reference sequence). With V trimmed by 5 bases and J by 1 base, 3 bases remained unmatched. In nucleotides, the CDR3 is TGTGCCACCAGCCCGGACAGGGTGAACACCGGGGAGCTGTTTTTT. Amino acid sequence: CATSPDRVNTGELFF. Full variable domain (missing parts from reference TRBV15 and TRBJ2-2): DAMVIQNPRYQVTQFGKPVTLSCSQTLNHNVMYWYQQKSSQAPKLLFHYYDKDFNNEADTPDNFQSRRPNTSFCFLDIRSPGLGDTAMYLCATSPDRVNTGELFFGEGSRLTVL.